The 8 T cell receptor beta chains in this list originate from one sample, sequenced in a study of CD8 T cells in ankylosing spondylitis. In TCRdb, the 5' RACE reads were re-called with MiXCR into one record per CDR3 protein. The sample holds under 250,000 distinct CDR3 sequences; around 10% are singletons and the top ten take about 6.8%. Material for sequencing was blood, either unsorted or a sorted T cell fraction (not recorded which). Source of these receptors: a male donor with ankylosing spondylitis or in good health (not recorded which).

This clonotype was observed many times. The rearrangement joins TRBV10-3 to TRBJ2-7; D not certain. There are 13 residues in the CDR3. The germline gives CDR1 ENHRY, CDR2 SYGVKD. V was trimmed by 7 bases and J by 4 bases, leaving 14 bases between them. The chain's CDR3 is CAITLDNLYEQYF. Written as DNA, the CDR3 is TGTGCCATCACTTTAGACAACCTTTACGAGCAGTACTTC.

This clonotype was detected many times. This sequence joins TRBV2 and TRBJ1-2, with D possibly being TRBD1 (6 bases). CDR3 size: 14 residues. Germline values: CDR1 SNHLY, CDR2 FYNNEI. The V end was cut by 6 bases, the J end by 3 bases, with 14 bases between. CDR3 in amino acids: CASRERGADYGYTF. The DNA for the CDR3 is TGTGCCAGCAGAGAGAGGGGGGCGGACTATGGCTACACCTTC.

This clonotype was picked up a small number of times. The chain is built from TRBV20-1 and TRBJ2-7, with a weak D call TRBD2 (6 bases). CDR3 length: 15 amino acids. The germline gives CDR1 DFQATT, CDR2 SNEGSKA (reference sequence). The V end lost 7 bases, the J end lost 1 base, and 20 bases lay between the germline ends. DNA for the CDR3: TGCAGTGGTGGCGGCCCGGGGGTAGATTCCTACGAGCAGTACTTC. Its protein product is CSGGGPGVDSYEQYF.

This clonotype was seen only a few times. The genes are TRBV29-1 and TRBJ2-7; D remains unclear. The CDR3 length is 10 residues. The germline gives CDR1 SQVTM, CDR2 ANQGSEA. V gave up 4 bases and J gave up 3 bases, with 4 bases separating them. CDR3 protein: CSVVGYEQYF. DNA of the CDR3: TGCAGCGTTGTGGGCTACGAGCAGTACTTC.

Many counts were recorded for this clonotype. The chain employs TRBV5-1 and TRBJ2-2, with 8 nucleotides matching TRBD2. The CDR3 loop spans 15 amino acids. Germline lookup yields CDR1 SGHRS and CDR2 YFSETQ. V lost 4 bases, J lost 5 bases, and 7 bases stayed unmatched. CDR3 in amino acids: CASSPVGGGTGELFF. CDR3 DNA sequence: TGCGCCAGCAGCCCCGTCGGCGGGGGGACCGGGGAGCTGTTTTTT. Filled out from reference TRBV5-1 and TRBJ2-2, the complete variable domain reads KAGVTQTPRYLIKTRGQQVTLSCSPISGHRSVSWYQQTPGQGLQFLFEYFSETQRNKGNFPGRFSGRQFSNSRSEMNVSTLELGDSALYLCASSPVGGGTGELFFGEGSRLTVL.

The CDR3 DNA sequence: TGTGCCAGCAGCTTAAGGCCCTTCGGAAACACCATATATTTT. Translating it yields CASSLRPFGNTIYF. The genes are TRBV7-9 and TRBJ1-3; D is unclear. There are 14 residues in the CDR3. V shed 2 bases and J shed 4 bases, with 9 bases lying between them. Germline values: CDR1 SEHNR, CDR2 FQNEAQ (reference sequence). The entire variable domain, with the rest obtained from reference TRBV7-9 and TRBJ1-3, is as follows: DTGVSQNPRHKITKRGQNVTFRCDPISEHNRLYWYRQTLGQGPEFLTYFQNEAQLEKSRLLSDRFSAERPKGSFSTLEIQRTEQGDSAMYLCASSLRPFGNTIYFGEGSWLTVV.

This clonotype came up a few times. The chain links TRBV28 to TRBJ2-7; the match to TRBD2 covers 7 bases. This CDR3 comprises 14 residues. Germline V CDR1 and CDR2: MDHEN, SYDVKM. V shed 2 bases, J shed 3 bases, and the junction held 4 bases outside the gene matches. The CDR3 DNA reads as TGTGCCAGCAGTTTAGCGGGAGTGTTCTACGAGCAGTACTTC. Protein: CASSLAGVFYEQYF.

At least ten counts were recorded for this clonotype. The CDR3 sequence is CASSLLPGNTIYF. The CDR3 nucleotides are TGTGCCAGCAGCCTACTTCCTGGAAACACCATATATTTT. V gene TRBV7-6 combines with J gene TRBJ1-3, with D unclear. Germline CDR1 reads SGHVS; CDR2 reads FNYEAQ. The V end lost 5 bases, the J end lost 2 bases, and 7 bases lay between the germline ends. The CDR3 has 13 residues.